Sequencing of this TCR beta chain was carried out in a study of tumor-infiltrating lymphocytes in primary liver carcinoma. Study summary: The patients, men and women alike, were aged 30 to 69 years. These were node-negative, non-metastatic T1-T3 tumors of 4.2 to 10 cm. Study findings and constraints: Whereas tumor region pairs overlapped more, tumor-adjacent and tumor-blood pairs overlapped less.

The CDR3 extends over 16 amino acids. Germline CDR1 MNHEY, CDR2 SVGEGT. Starting from roughly 540 ng of total RNA, TCR beta cDNA was produced with a primer in the constant region. Three-round nested multiplex PCR performed with slightly modified ARM-PCR produced the TCR beta libraries. The first two PCR rounds, roughly 9 cycles each, used TRBV1-TRBV30 forward primers and a C-beta reverse primer. TCRdb re-analysed the multiplex PCR reads in MiXCR, keeping a single row per CDR3 protein. The table shows roughly 120,000 distinct CDR3 sequences, with about two thirds occurring only once. For each extraction, RNA and DNA were obtained together from about 21-30 mg of unsorted bulk tissue. Notes on this clonotype: As yet, its antigen is unknown. Mismatch with germline at one junction end may stem from a read error.

The TCR originated in a woman aged 55-70 years with primary liver carcinoma and hepatitis B virus infection. Sequenced input: tumor-adjacent normal liver tissue. The chain employs TRBV6-2 or TRBV6-3 and TRBJ2-1; 8 bases line up with TRBD2. In DNA, the CDR3 is TGTGCCAGCAGTTCTGCCGAGCGGGAGCCAAGGGGTGAGCAGCACTTC. This translates into CASSSAEREPRGEQHF.